A single T cell receptor beta chain is shown here with its context. Its antigen is undetermined. This sample was included in a study of monozygotic twins with cystic fibrosis. Across the whole study: Roughly 3 micrograms of fragmented DNA underwent roughly 15 PCR cycles for library preparation. Study-level points and caveats: Low clonality (median about 0.0095) suggested a mostly naive repertoire.

Germline assignment: CDR1 MNHNS and CDR2 SASEGT. V shed 6 bases and J shed 2 bases, with 13 bases lying between them. The CDR3 covers 14 residues. Generated by immunoSEQ multiplex PCR, the TCRdb table keeps only in-frame clones and is missing some. Of tens of thousands of clones in the sample, less than 95% were seen once. The sequenced sample was blood. This chain joins TRBV6-1 and TRBJ1-1, with D possibly TRBD1 on 6 matching bases. This sequence was found in a girl aged 2-10 years with cystic fibrosis. This CDR3 reads CASRITGSNTEAFF. CDR3 bases: TGTGCCAGCAGGATAACAGGGTCCAACACTGAAGCTTTCTTT.